This is a list of T cell receptor beta chains from one sample in a study of PD-L1 blockade in urothelial cancer. Clones were read by immunoSEQ multiplex PCR, and TCRdb kept only the in-frame ones, dropping some. The repertoire holds 70,000 to 75,000 clones, with around 84% as singletons. Source: PBMCs, taken around atezolizumab (anti-PD-L1) treatment. The receptors come from a woman in her 70s with urothelial cancer. Each CDR3 is given with its conserved first and last residue. A D gene is named only where the DNA matches it firmly. The size of a clone is reported for some rows only, either as once, few or many, or as a class for expanded clones.

D,length,V,size,J,CDR3,DNA
NA,15,TRBV19,NA,TRBJ2-1,CASRHRQATYNEQFF,TGTGCCAGTAGGCACCGACAGGCCACCTACAATGAGCAGTTCTTC
NA,16,TRBV9,NA,TRBJ1-3,CASSAIQGISGNTIYF,TGTGCCAGCAGCGCCATACAGGGCATCTCTGGAAACACCATATATTTT
NA,14,TRBV19,NA,TRBJ2-2,CASSTRTDTGELFF,TGTGCCAGTAGTACCAGGACTGACACCGGGGAGCTGTTTTTT
NA,13,TRBV28,NA,TRBJ2-3,CASSLPSTDTQYF,TGTGCCAGCAGTTTACCTAGCACAGATACGCAGTATTTT
TRBD1,14,TRBV7-8,NA,TRBJ1-4,CASSLNRGGEKLFF,TGTGCCAGCAGCTTAAACAGGGGTGGTGAAAAACTGTTTTTT
TRBD2,13,TRBV10-3,NA,TRBJ2-5,CAISLGLAGFQYF,TGTGCCATCAGTCTCGGACTAGCGGGGTTCCAGTACTTC
NA,14,TRBV7-9,NA,TRBJ2-5,CASSLGSREETQYF,TGTGCCAGCAGCTTAGGAAGCAGGGAAGAGACCCAGTACTTC
NA,15,TRBV27,NA,TRBJ1-1,CASRLLDGTGTEAFF,TGTGCCAGCAGGCTGCTAGACGGAACGGGCACTGAAGCTTTCTTT
TRBD2,14,TRBV6-1,few,TRBJ2-1,CASREREVYNEQFF,TGTGCCAGCAGAGAGCGGGAGGTCTACAATGAGCAGTTCTTC
NA,12,TRBV6-6,NA,TRBJ2-1,CASSLEDNEQFF,TGTGCCAGCAGTCTCGAGGACAATGAGCAGTTCTTC
NA,13,TRBV29-1,NA,TRBJ2-7,CSVEPQASGEQYF,TGCAGCGTTGAACCACAGGCTTCGGGCGAGCAGTACTTC